This TCR beta chain was documented in a study of response to subunit inactivated influenza vaccine. TCRdb analysed the RT-PCR reads with MiXCR anew, one entry per CDR3 protein. Of almost 250,000 distinct CDR3 sequences listed, approximately 12% are singletons. CDR1 and CDR2 from the germline V gene are MNHEY and SMNVEV (reference sequence). This CDR3 has 17 amino acids. Trimming took 10 bases from V and 6 from J; bases not matched to a gene: 12. The clonotype originates from a man between 45 and 60 years old who received an inactivated influenza vaccine. The chain carries TRBV27 and TRBJ2-1, with 16 bases lining up with TRBD2. Here the sequenced sample was non-naive T cells sorted from PBMCs, taken 14 to 15 days before vaccination. The CDR3 nucleotides are TGTGCCACCTCCGGGACTAGCGGGGGGGCTTGGTTCAATGAGCAGTTCTTC. Translated, it gives CATSGTSGGAWFNEQFF.